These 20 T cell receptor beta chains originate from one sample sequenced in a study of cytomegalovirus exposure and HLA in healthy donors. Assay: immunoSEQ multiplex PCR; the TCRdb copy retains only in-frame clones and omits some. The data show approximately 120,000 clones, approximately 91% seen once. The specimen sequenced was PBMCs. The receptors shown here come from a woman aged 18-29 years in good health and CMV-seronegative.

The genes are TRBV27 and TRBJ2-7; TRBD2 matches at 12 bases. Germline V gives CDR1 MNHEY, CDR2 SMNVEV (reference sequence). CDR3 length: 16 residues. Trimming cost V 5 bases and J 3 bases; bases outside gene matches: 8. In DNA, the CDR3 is TGTGCCAGCAGTCCCGATCTAGCGGGGGGGCTCTACGAGCAGTACTTC. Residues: CASSPDLAGGLYEQYF.

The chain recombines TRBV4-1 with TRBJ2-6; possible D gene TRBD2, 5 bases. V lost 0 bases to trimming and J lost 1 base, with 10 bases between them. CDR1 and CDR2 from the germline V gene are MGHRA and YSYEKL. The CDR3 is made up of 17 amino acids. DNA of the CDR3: TGCGCCAGCAGCCAAGAGGGAGACTATTCTGGGGCCAACGTCCTGACTTTC. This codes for CASSQEGDYSGANVLTF.

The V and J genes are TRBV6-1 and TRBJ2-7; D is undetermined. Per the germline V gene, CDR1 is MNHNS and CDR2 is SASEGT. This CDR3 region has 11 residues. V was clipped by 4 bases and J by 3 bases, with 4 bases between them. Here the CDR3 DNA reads TGTGCCAGCAGTGCACACTACGAGCAGTACTTC. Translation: CASSAHYEQYF.

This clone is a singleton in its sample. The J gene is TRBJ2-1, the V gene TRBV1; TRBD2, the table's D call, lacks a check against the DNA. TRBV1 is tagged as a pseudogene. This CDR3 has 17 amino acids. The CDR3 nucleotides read TGCACCAGCAGCAACGGACTAGCGGGAGGGCCCTACAATGAGCAGTTCTTC. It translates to CTSSNGLAGGPYNEQFF.

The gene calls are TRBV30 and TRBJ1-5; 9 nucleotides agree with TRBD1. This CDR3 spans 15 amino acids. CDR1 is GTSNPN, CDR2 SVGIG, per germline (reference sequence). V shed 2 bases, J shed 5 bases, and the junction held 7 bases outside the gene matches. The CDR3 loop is CAWSMGQGGYQPQHF. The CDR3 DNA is TGTGCCTGGAGTATGGGACAGGGTGGTTATCAGCCCCAGCATTTT.

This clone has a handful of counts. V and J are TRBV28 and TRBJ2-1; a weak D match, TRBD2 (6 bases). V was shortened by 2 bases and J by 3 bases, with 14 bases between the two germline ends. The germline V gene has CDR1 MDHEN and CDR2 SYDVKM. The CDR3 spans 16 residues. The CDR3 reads CASSLGGTTNYNEQFF. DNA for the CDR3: TGTGCCAGCAGTTTAGGAGGGACCACCAACTACAATGAGCAGTTCTTC.

CDR3 in DNA: TGTGCCAGCAGCTTACGTACAGGCGGAGCTTTCTTT. Amino acids: CASSLRTGGAFF. The chain couples TRBV7-2 to TRBJ1-1, with D possibly TRBD1 on 5 matching bases. V lost 2 bases to trimming and J lost 10 bases, with 11 bases between them. The germline CDR1 and CDR2 sequences are SGHTA and FQGNSA. CDR3 length equals 12 residues. The full variable domain, rest sourced from reference TRBV7-2 and TRBJ1-1, is GAGVSQSPSNKVTEKGKDVELRCDPISGHTALYWYRQSLGQGLEFLIYFQGNSAPDKSGLPSDRFSAERTGGSVSTLTIQRTQQEDSAVYLCASSLRTGGAFFGQGTRLTVV.

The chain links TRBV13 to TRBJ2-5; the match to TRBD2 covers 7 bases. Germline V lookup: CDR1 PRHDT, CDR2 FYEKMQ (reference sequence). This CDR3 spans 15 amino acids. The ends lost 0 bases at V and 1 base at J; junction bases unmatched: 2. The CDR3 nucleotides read TGTGCCAGCAGCTTAGGGGGGGAGGGCCAAGAGACCCAGTACTTC. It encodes CASSLGGEGQETQYF.

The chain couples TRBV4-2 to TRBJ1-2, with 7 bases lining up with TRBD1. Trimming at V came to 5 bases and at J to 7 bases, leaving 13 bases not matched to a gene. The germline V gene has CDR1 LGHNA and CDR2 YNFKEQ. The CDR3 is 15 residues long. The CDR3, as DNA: TGTGCCAGCAGCGTAGACGACAGGGAAGTGTTTGGCTACACCTTC. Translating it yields CASSVDDREVFGYTF.

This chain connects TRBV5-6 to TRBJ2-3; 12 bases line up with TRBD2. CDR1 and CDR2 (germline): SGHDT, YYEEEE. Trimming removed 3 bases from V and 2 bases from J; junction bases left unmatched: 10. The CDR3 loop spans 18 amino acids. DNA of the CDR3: TGTGCCAGCAGCTCTCTAGCGGGGGGGAGAGGTTACACAGATACGCAGTATTTT. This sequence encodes CASSSLAGGRGYTDTQYF.

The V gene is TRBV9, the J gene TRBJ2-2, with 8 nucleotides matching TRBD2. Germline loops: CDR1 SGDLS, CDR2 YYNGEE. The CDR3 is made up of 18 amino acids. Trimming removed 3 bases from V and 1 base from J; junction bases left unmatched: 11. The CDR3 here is CASSDQREIMGNTGELFF. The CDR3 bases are TGTGCCAGCAGCGACCAGCGGGAGATCATGGGGAACACCGGGGAGCTGTTTTTT.

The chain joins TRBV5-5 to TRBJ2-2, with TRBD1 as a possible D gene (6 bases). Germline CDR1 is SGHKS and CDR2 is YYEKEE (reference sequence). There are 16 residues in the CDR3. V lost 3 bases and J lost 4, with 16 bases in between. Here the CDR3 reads CASSSSGTPGTGELFF. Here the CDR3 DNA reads TGTGCCAGCAGCTCTTCTGGGACACCGGGCACCGGGGAGCTGTTTTTT.

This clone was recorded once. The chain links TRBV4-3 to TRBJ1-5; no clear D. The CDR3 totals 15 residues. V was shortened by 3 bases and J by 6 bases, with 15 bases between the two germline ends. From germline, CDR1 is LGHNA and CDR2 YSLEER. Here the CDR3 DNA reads TGCGCCAGCAGCCATGCCCCCCCCGGTGCTCAGCCCCAGCATTTT. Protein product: CASSHAPPGAQPQHF.

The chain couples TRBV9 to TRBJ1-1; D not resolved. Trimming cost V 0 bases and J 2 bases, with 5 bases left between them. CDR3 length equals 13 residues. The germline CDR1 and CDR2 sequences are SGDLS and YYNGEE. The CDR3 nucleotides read TGTGCCAGCAGCGTAGACTTTAACACTGAAGCTTTCTTT. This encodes CASSVDFNTEAFF.

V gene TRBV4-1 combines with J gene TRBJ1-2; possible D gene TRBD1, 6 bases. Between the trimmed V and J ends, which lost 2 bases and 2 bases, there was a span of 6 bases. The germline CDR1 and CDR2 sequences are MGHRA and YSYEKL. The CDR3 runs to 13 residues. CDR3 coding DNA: TGCGCCAGCAGCCAACAGGGGAACTATGGCTACACCTTC. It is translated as CASSQQGNYGYTF.

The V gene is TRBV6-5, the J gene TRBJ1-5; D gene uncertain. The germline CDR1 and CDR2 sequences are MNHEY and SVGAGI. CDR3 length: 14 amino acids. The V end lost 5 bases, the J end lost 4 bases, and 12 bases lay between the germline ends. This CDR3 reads CASSTWGGNQPQHF. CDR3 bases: TGTGCCAGCAGTACGTGGGGAGGAAATCAGCCCCAGCATTTT.

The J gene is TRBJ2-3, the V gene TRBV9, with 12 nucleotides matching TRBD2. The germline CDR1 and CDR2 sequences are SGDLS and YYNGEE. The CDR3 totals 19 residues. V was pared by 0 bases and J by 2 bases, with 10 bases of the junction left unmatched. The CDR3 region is CASSVDSGLAGGHTDTQYF. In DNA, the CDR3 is TGTGCCAGCAGCGTAGACTCCGGGCTAGCGGGGGGGCACACAGATACGCAGTATTTT. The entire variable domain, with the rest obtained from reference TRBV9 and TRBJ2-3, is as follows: DSGVTQTPKHLITATGQRVTLRCSPRSGDLSVYWYQQSLDQGLQFLIQYYNGEERAKGNILERFSAQQFPDLHSELNLSSLELGDSALYFCASSVDSGLAGGHTDTQYFGPGTRLTVL.

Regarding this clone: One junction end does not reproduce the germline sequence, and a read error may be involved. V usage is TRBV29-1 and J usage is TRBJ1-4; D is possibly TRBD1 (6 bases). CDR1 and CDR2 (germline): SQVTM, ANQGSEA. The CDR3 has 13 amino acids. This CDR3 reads CSVQEGGNEKLFF. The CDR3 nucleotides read TGCAGCGTTCAAGAGGGGGGGAATGAAAAACTGTTTTTT.

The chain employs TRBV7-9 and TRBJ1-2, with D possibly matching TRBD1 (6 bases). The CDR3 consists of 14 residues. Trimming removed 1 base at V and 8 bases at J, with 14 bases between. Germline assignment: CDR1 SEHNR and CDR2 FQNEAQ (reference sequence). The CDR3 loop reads CASSLEARGRGYTF. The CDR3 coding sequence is TGTGCCAGCAGCTTAGAGGCCAGGGGTCGGGGCTACACCTTC.

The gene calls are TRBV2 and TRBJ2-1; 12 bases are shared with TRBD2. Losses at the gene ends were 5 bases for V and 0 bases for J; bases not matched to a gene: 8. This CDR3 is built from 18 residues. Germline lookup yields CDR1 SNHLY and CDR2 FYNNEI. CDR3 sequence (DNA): TGTGCCAGCAGTTCTGGACTAGCGGGGACGAGCTCCTACAATGAGCAGTTCTTC. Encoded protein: CASSSGLAGTSSYNEQFF. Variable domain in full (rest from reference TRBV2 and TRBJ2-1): EPEVTQTPSHQVTQMGQEVILRCVPISNHLYFYWYRQILGQKVEFLVSFYNNEISEKSEIFDDQFSVERPDGSNFTLKIRSTKLEDSAMYFCASSSGLAGTSSYNEQFFGPGTRLTVL.